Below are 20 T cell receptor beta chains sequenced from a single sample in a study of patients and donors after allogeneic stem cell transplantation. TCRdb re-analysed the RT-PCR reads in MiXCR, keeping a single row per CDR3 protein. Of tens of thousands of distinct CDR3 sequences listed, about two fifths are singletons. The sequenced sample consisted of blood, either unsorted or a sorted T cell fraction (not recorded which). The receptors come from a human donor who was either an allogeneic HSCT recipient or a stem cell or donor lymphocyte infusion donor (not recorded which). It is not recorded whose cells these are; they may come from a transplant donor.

CDR3 bases: TGTGCCAGCAGCTTACACTTCACCGGGGAGCTGTTTTTT. Its protein product is CASSLHFTGELFF. The chain carries TRBV7-9 and TRBJ2-2; no clear D. Germline V gene lookup returns CDR1 SEHNR and CDR2 FQNEAQ (reference sequence). The CDR3 has 13 residues. Trimming cost V 2 bases and J 4 bases, with 5 bases left between them.

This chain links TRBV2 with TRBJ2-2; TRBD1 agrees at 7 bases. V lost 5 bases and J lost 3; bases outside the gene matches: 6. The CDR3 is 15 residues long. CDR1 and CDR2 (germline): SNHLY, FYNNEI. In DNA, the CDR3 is TGTGCCAGCAGTCAGGACAGGCTTTACACCGGGGAGCTGTTTTTT. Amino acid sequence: CASSQDRLYTGELFF.

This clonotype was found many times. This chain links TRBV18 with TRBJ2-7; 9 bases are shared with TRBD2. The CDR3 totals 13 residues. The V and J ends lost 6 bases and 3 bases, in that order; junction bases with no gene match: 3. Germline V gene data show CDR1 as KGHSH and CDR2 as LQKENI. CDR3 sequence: CASSQRGDYEQYV. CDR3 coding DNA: TGTGCCAGCTCGCAGCGGGGGGACTACGAGCAGTACGTC.

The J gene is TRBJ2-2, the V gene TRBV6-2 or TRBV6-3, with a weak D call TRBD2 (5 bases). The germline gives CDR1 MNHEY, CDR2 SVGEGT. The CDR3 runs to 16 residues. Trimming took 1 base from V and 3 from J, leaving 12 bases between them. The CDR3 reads CASSYWGREYTGELFF. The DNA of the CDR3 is TGTGCCAGCAGTTACTGGGGAAGGGAGTACACCGGGGAGCTGTTTTTT.

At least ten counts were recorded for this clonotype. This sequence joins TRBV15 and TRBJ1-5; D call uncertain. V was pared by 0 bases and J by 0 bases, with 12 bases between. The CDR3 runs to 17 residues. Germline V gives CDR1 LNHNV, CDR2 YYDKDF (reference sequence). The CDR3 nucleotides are TGTGCCACCAGCAGAGATAGTCCTGACTATAGCAATCAGCCCCAGCATTTT. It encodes CATSRDSPDYSNQPQHF.

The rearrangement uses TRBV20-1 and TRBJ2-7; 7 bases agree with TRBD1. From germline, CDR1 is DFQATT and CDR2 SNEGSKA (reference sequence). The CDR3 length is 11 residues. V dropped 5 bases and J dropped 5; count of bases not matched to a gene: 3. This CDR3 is CSADRADEQYF. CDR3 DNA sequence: TGCAGTGCTGACAGGGCTGACGAGCAGTACTTC.

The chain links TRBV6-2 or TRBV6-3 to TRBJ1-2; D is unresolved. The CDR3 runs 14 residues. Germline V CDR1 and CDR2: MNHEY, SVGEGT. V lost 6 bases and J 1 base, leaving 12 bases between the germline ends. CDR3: CASSPSNSNYGYTF. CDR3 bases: TGTGCCAGCAGCCCATCGAACAGTAACTATGGCTACACCTTC.

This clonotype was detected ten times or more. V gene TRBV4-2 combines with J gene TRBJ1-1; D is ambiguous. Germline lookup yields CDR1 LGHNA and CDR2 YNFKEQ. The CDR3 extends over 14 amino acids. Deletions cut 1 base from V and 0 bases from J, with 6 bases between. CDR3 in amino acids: CASSQGGLNTEAFF. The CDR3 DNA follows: TGTGCCAGCAGCCAAGGAGGTTTGAACACTGAAGCTTTCTTT.

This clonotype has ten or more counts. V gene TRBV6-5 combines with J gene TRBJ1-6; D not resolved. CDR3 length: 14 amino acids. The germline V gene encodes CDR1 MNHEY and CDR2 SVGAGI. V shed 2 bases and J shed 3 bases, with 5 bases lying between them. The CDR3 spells CASSYGSYNSPLHF. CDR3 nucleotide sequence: TGTGCCAGCAGTTACGGGAGCTATAATTCACCCCTCCACTTT.

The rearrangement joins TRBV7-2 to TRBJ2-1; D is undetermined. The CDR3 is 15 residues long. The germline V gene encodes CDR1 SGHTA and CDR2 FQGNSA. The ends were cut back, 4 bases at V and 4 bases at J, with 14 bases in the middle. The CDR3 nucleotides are TGTGCCAGCAGCTCGTGGGTTTCCCCTTACAATGAGCAGTTCTTC. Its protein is CASSSWVSPYNEQFF.

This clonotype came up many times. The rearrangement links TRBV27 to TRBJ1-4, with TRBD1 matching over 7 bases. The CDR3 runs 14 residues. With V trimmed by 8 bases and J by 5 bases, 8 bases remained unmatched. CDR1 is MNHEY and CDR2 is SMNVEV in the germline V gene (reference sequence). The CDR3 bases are TGTGCCAGCGGGTTCGGACAGGCGAATGAAAAACTGTTTTTT. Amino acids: CASGFGQANEKLFF.

In DNA, the CDR3 is TGTGCCAGCAGCCCGGGGGGGATCGGCACCGAGGAGCAGTACGTC. Translation: CASSPGGIGTEEQYV. The chain recombines TRBV5-6 with TRBJ2-7; 8 bases are a match to TRBD2. Losses at the gene ends were 4 bases for V and 7 bases for J; bases not matched to a gene: 13. Looked up from germline, CDR1 is SGHDT and CDR2 is YYEEEE. The length of the CDR3 is 15 residues.

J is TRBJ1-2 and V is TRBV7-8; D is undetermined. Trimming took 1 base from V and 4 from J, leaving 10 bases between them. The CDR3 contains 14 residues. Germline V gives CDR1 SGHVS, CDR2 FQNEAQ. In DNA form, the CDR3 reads TGTGCCAGCAGCTTAGAGGCGGGGAGCTATGGCTACACCTTC. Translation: CASSLEAGSYGYTF.

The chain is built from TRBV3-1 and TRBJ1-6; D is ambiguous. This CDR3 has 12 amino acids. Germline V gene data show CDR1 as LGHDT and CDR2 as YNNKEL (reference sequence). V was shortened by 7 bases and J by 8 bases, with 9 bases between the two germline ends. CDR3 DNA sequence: TGTGCCAGCAACGACAACTATTCACCCCTCCACTTT. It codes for CASNDNYSPLHF.

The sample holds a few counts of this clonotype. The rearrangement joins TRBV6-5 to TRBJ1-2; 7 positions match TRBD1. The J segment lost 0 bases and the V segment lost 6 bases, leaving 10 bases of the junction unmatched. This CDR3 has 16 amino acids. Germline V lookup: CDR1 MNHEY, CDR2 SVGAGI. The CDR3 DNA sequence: TGTGCCAGCAGCCGGACAGGTTGGGGAGCTAACTATGGCTACACCTTC. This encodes CASSRTGWGANYGYTF.

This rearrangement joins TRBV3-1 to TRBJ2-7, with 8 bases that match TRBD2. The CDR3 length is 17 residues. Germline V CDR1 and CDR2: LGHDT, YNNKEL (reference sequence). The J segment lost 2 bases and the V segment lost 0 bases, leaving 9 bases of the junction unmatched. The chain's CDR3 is CASSQDPRLAGTYEQYF. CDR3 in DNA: TGTGCCAGCAGCCAAGATCCGAGGCTAGCGGGTACCTACGAGCAGTACTTC.

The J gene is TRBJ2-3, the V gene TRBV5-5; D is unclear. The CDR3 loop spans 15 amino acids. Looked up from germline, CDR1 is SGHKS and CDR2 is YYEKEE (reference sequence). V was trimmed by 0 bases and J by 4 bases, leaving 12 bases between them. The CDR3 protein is CASSLASWKADTQYF. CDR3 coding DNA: TGTGCCAGCAGCTTGGCTAGTTGGAAGGCAGATACGCAGTATTTT.

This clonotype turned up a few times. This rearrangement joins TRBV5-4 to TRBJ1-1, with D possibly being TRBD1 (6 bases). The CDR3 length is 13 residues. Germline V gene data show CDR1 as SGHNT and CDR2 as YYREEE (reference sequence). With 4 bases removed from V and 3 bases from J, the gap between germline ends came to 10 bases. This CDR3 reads CASSGQLDTEAFF. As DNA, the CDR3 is TGTGCCAGCAGCGGACAGCTCGACACTGAAGCTTTCTTT.

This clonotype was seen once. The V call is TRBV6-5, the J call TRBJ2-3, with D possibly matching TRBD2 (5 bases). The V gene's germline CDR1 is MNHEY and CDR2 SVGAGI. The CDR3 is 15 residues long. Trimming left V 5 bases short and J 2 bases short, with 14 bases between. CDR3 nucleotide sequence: TGTGCCAGCAGTGGACTCGGGCTAGCCACAGATACGCAGTATTTT. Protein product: CASSGLGLATDTQYF.

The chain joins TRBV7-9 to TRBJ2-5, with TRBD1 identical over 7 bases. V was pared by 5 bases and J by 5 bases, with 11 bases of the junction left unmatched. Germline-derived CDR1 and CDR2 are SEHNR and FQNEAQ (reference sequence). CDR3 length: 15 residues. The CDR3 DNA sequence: TGTGCCAGCAGCCCATACCCAGACAGGGAGGAGACCCAGTACTTC. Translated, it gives CASSPYPDREETQYF.